The clone carrying this TCR beta chain has ten or more counts. Looked up from germline, CDR1 is SGHRS and CDR2 is YFSETQ. The CDR3 has 15 residues. V gave up 4 bases and J gave up 7 bases, with 20 bases separating them. Genomic DNA served as template for TCR beta VDJ and CDR3 profiling. TCRdb re-analysed the reads in MiXCR, keeping a single row per CDR3 protein. The sample holds some 150,000 distinct CDR3 sequences, 41% seen once. This sample was included in a study of CD8+CD57+ T cells in acquired aplastic anemia. The sequencing sample was made of sorted CD4+, CD8+, or CD8+CD57+ T cells (not recorded which) from PBMCs. The J gene is TRBJ1-2, the V gene TRBV5-1; D might be TRBD1 (5 bases). The receptor was derived from a human donor in good health, serving as a control. CDR3 loop: CASSIEGSGTFGYTF. The CDR3 coding sequence is TGCGCCAGCAGCATAGAAGGATCAGGGACGTTTGGCTACACCTTC.